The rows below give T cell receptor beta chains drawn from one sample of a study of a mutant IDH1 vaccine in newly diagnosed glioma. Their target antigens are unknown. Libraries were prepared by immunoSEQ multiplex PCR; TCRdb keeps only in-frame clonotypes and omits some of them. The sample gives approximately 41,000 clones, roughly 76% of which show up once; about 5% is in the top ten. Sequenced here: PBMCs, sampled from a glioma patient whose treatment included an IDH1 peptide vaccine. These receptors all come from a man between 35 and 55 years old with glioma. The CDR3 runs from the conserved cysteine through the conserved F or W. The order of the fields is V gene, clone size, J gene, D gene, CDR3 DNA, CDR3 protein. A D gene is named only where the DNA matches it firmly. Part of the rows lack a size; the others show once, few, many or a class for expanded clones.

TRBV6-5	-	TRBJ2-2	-	TGTGCCAGCTCTACGCAAGCAGGCACCGGGGAGCTGTTTTTT	CASSTQAGTGELFF
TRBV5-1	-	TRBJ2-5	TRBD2	TGCGCCAGCACCGACGGGGGGGCCACGTTCGAGACCCAGTACTTC	CASTDGGATFETQYF
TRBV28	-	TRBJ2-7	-	TGTGCCAGCAGTCAAACTAGCTACGAGCAGTACTTC	CASSQTSYEQYF
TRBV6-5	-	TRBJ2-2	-	TGTGCCAGGGGGCGGGGGCGCGGGGAGCTGTTTTTT	CARGRGRGELFF
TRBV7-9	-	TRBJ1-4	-	TGTGCCAGCAGCTTAAGCGGGACACGGGATGAAAAACTGTTTTTT	CASSLSGTRDEKLFF
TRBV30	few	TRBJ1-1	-	TGTGCCTGGAGGGCAGTCACTGAAGCTTTCTTT	CAWRAVTEAFF
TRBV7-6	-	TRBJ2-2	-	TGTGCCAGCAGCGACATCCGGGACCCAGATATACGGGACACCGGGGAGCTGTTTTTT	CASSDIRDPDIRDTGELFF
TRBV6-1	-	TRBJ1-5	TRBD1	TGTGCCAGCAGCGCGACAGGGGTTGGGAATCAGCCCCAGCATTTT	CASSATGVGNQPQHF
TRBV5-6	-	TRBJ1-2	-	TGTGCCAGCAGCTTGGCTCTCTATGGCTACACCTTC	CASSLALYGYTF
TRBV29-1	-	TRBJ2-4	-	TGCAGCGTTGAGGAGCGGTACATTCAGTACTTC	CSVEERYIQYF
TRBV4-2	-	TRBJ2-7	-	TGTGCCAGCAGCTTGCGGGACAGCTACGAGCAGTACTTC	CASSLRDSYEQYF
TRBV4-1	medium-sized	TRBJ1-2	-	TGCGCCAGCAGCTACCTTGGACAGTCCTATGGCTACACCTTC	CASSYLGQSYGYTF
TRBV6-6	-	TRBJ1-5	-	TGTGCCAGCACCTGGGGAGGTAGCAATCAGCCCCAGCATTTT	CASTWGGSNQPQHF
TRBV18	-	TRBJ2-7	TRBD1	TGTGCCAGCTCACCCGGGACAGCCACCTTCTCCTACGAGCAGTACTTC	CASSPGTATFSYEQYF
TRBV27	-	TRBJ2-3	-	TGTGCCAGCAGTTTATCCACTAGCACAGATACGCAGTATTTT	CASSLSTSTDTQYF
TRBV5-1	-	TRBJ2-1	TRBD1	TGCGCCAGCAGCTCCGGGACAGACAGAGTGAGGTTCTTC	CASSSGTDRVRFF
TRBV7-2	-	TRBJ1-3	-	TGTGCCAGCAGCGACTCTGGAAACACCATATATTTT	CASSDSGNTIYF
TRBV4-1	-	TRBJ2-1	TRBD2	TGCGCCAGCAGCCCCGGGGGGGGTGAGCAGTTCTTC	CASSPGGGEQFF
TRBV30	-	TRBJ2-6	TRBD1	TGTGCCTGGACCGGGACAGGGACTGGGGCCAACGTCCTGACTTTC	CAWTGTGTGANVLTF
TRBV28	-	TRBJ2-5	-	TGTGCCAGCAGTTATCGTGTCGGCGTTCAAGAGACCCAGTACTTC	CASSYRVGVQETQYF
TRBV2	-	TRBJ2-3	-	TGTGCCAGCAGTGAAATAAGGAGTAGCACAGATACGCAGTATTTT	CASSEIRSSTDTQYF
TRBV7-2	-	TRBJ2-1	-	TGTGCCAGCAGCTTTGGGGGGTCGGGGAATGAGCAGTTCTTC	CASSFGGSGNEQFF
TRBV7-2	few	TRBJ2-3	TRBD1	TGTGCCAGCAAAACTAGGGGGCGAACAGATACGCAGTATTTT	CASKTRGRTDTQYF
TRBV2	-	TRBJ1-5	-	TGTGCCAGCAAGGGTAGGGATAGCAATCAGCCCCAGCATTTT	CASKGRDSNQPQHF
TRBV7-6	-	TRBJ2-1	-	TGTGCCAGCAGCCCTGGGCACGCCTACAATGAGCAGTTCTTC	CASSPGHAYNEQFF
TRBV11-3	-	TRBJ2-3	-	TGTGCCAGCAGCTTAGGGCACAGCCTTTTCACAGATACGCAGTATTTT	CASSLGHSLFTDTQYF
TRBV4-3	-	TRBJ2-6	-	TGCGCCAGCAGCCAAGATCTGGGCTCTGGGGCCAACGTCCTGACTTTC	CASSQDLGSGANVLTF
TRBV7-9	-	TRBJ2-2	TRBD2	TGTGCCACCCAGCCGGCAGGGACTACGAACACCGGGGAGCTGTTTTTT	CATQPAGTTNTGELFF
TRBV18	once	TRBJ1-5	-	TGTGCCAGCTCACCACCTGCTCTCCGGCCCCAGCATTTT	CASSPPALRPQHF
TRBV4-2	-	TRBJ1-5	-	TGTGCCAGCAGCCGAGGAGGTGATCAGCCCCAGCATTTT	CASSRGGDQPQHF
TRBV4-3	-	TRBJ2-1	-	TGCGCCAGCAGCCGAGCTCAGGGTGAGCAGTTCTTC	CASSRAQGEQFF
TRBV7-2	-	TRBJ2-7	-	TGTGCCAGCAGCGGGCACAGCTACGAGCAGTACTTC	CASSGHSYEQYF
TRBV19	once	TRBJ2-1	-	TGTGCCTCCATCCCCGGTGCGGGACCCTACAATGAGCAGTTCTTC	CASIPGAGPYNEQFF
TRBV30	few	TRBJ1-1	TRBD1	TGTGCCTGGAGTAGGGGAGACAGGGGCCACCCGAACACTGAAGCTTTCTTT	CAWSRGDRGHPNTEAFF
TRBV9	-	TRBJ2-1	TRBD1	TGTGCCAGCAGCCCTTATGGGACAGGAGCTTCAAAGCAGTTCTTC	CASSPYGTGASKQFF
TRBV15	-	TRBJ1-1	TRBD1	TGTGCCACCAGCAGACGTACAGGGGTAGCGAGACACACTGAAGCTTTCTTT	CATSRRTGVARHTEAFF
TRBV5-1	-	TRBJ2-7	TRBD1	TGCGCCAGCAGCGAAGATGGGACAGGGGCCTACGAGCAGTACTTC	CASSEDGTGAYEQYF
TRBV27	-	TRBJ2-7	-	TGTGCCAGCAGCTGGGGGGCCACCTACGAGCAGTACTTC	CASSWGATYEQYF
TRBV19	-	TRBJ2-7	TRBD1	TGTGCCAGTAGTATGAGGGACAGGGGGCGATACGAGCAGTACTTC	CASSMRDRGRYEQYF
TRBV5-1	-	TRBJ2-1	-	TGCGCCAGCAGCTTGTTGACGGGGGGCGATGAGCAGTTCTTC	CASSLLTGGDEQFF
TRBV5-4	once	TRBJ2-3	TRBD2	TGTGCCAGCAGCCTCGGGACTAGCGGGAGGGCGTCAGATACGCAGTATTTT	CASSLGTSGRASDTQYF
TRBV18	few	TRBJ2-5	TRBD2	TGTGCCAGCTCACGAACTATTCCGGGACTACAAGAGACCCAGTACTTC	CASSRTIPGLQETQYF
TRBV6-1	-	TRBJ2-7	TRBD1	TGTGCCAGCAACCGGGACAGGGAATACGAGCAGTACTTC	CASNRDREYEQYF
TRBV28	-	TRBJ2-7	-	TGTGCCAGCGACGGAAGGGAATCCGACGAGCAGTACTTC	CASDGRESDEQYF
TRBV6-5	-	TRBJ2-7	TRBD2	TGTGCCAGCAGTTCCCCACTAGCGGGGGAAAGGGAGCAGTACTTC	CASSSPLAGEREQYF
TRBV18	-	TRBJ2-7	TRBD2	TGTGCCAGCTCACTTAGCGGGAGAACCTCCTACGAGCAGTACTTC	CASSLSGRTSYEQYF
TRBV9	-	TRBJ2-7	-	TGTGCCAGCAGCGCGACTTTGAGCTCCTACGAGCAGTACTTC	CASSATLSSYEQYF
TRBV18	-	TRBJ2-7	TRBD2	TGTGCCAGCTCACCATCTTCCGGGACTAGCGGTTCCTACGAGCAGTACTTC	CASSPSSGTSGSYEQYF
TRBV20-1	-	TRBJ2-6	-	TGCAGTGCTCGAGAGAACGGCCGGGGGCTGTTC	CSARENGRGLF
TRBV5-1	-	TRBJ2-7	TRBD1	TGCGCCAGCAGCCCGGACAGGAGCTCCTACGAGCAGTACTTC	CASSPDRSSYEQYF
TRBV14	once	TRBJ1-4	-	TGTGCCAGCAGCCCCCGACCGATAATGGGTGAAAAACTGTTTTTT	CASSPRPIMGEKLFF
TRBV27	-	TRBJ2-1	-	TGTGCCACCATGGTCTGGGGCAGCAGGGATGAGCAGTTCTTC	CATMVWGSRDEQFF
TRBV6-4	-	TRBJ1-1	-	TGTGCCAGCAGTGACTTGGAGAACACTGAAGCTTTCTTT	CASSDLENTEAFF
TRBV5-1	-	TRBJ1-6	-	TGCGCCAGCAGCTTGACGCAGGGGACTGATTCACCCCTCCACTTT	CASSLTQGTDSPLHF
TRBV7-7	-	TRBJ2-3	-	TGTGCTAGCAGCTTAGCCGCCTCGGGGACAGATACGCAGTATTTT	CASSLAASGTDTQYF
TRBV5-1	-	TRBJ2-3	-	TGCGCCAGCAGCTTGGTTACGGGAGATACGCAGTATTTT	CASSLVTGDTQYF